The 6 T cell receptor beta chains listed next were all sequenced from one sample in a study of T-cell memory formation after mild COVID-19. TCRdb reanalysed the 5' RACE reads using MiXCR and keeps one entry per CDR3 protein. The table has about 610,000 distinct CDR3 sequences, around 15% seen once. Sequencing was carried out using PBMCs or a T cell subset sorted from them (not recorded which). Receptor source: an adult woman who had mild COVID-19 (a few samples of this study predate the infection). Cell type and time point are not known.

This clonotype was found a few times. In nucleotides, the CDR3 is TGTGCCAGCAGTTACGTTGCGGGAGAGAGCCTCGCTTCCTACGAGCAGTACTTC. Its protein product is CASSYVAGESLASYEQYF. The V and J genes are TRBV6-2 or TRBV6-3 and TRBJ2-7, with 7 bases identical to TRBD2. The CDR3 spans 18 residues. Trimming cost V 2 bases and J 1 base; bases outside gene matches: 14. Germline lookup yields CDR1 MNHEY and CDR2 SVGEGT.

This clonotype was picked up a small number of times. This sequence joins TRBV12-3 or TRBV12-4 and TRBJ2-3; 7 bases are a match to TRBD2. Trimming removed 7 bases from V and 7 bases from J; junction bases left unmatched: 23. The CDR3 runs to 18 residues. As DNA, the CDR3 is TGTGCCAGCACCTCGCCGGAGGGTAAGGCGGGAGATACGAATACGCAGTATTTT. The encoded protein is CASTSPEGKAGDTNTQYF.

The V and J genes are TRBV5-1 and TRBJ2-5; 11 nucleotides line up with TRBD2. The V gene end was trimmed by 5 bases and the J gene end by 7 bases; junction bases not matched to a gene: 10. The CDR3 totals 15 residues. The germline V gene has CDR1 SGHRS and CDR2 YFSETQ. CDR3: CASRLLAGGEWTQYF. The CDR3 DNA reads as TGCGCCAGCAGACTCCTAGCGGGGGGTGAGTGGACCCAGTACTTC.

This clonotype was seen only a few times. The chain couples TRBV6-5 to TRBJ2-3, with D possibly being TRBD2 (5 bases). Germline CDR1 MNHEY, CDR2 SVGAGI. V was cut by 0 bases and J by 4 bases, with 8 bases left in between. The CDR3 has 14 residues. DNA for the CDR3: TGTGCCAGCAGTTACTCGCGGACTTCAGATACGCAGTATTTT. Amino acids: CASSYSRTSDTQYF.

Sample share makes this clonotype medium-sized. The J gene is TRBJ1-6, the V gene TRBV5-1, with D uncertain. The CDR3 extends over 18 amino acids. Germline V gene lookup returns CDR1 SGHRS and CDR2 YFSETQ. V lost 2 bases, J lost 0 bases, and 15 bases lay in between. The CDR3 reads CASSFGPPRDSYNSPLHF. The CDR3 coding sequence is TGCGCCAGCAGCTTTGGTCCACCCCGAGACTCCTATAATTCACCCCTCCACTTT.

This clonotype showed up just a few times. V and J are TRBV24-1 and TRBJ2-2, with TRBD1 matching over 10 bases. Germline lookup yields CDR1 KGHDR and CDR2 SFDVKD. The CDR3 is made up of 15 amino acids. Losses at the gene ends were 3 bases for V and 7 bases for J; bases not matched to a gene: 4. The CDR3 reads CATSDGQGDNGELFF. DNA for the CDR3: TGTGCCACCAGTGATGGACAGGGGGATAACGGGGAGCTGTTTTTT.